These 25 T cell receptor beta chains were sequenced from one sample in a study of T cell changes during pregnancy in multiple sclerosis. Here immunoSEQ multiplex PCR was the method, and the copy in TCRdb shows in-frame clones only, minus some. Of roughly 89,000 clones listed, approximately 94% are singletons. The sequencing here drew on peripheral blood, taken in the third trimester of pregnancy. The receptors originated from a female donor with multiple sclerosis, enrolled in a pregnancy study.

V and J are TRBV5-1 and TRBJ2-5; D might be TRBD2 (6 bases). The germline gives CDR1 SGHRS, CDR2 YFSETQ. The CDR3 length is 13 residues. Trimming stripped 4 bases from V and 7 bases from J, with 14 bases between. The CDR3 loop reads CASSLPTGRTQYF. DNA for the CDR3: TGCGCCAGCAGCCTTCCTACCGGGAGGACCCAGTACTTC.

The chain joins TRBV19 to TRBJ2-7; 9 bases agree with TRBD2. The V gene end was trimmed by 3 bases and the J gene end by 2 bases; junction bases not matched to a gene: 2. The germline V gene encodes CDR1 LNHDA and CDR2 SQIVND (reference sequence). The CDR3 totals 14 residues. The CDR3 here is CASSMTSGAYEQYF. The CDR3 coding sequence is TGTGCCAGTAGTATGACTAGCGGAGCCTACGAGCAGTACTTC.

This chain's CDR3 is CASSLGLAGTPDTQYF. CDR3 bases: TGCGCCAGCAGCTTGGGGCTAGCGGGAACCCCAGATACGCAGTATTTT. This chain links TRBV5-1 with TRBJ2-3, with 9 positions matching TRBD2. In germline, CDR1 is SGHRS, CDR2 YFSETQ. The CDR3 length is 16 residues. After removal of 0 bases from V and 4 bases from J, the junction contained 6 bases not matched to a gene.

V gene TRBV5-6 combines with J gene TRBJ2-7; D may be TRBD1 (6 bases). CDR1 SGHDT and CDR2 YYEEEE come from the germline V gene. Between the trimmed V and J ends, which lost 5 bases and 2 bases, there was a span of 20 bases. The CDR3 has 16 amino acids. The chain's CDR3 is CASSTLQGLGTYEQYF. Written as DNA, the CDR3 is TGTGCCAGCAGTACTCTTCAGGGGTTGGGTACCTACGAGCAGTACTTC. Looking up the rest from reference TRBV5-6 and TRBJ2-7 gives the full variable domain: DAGVTQSPTHLIKTRGQQVTLRCSPKSGHDTVSWYQQALGQGPQFIFQYYEEEERQRGNFPDRFSGHQFPNYSSELNVNALLLGDSALYLCASSTLQGLGTYEQYFGPGTRLTVT.

The rearrangement links TRBV5-6 to TRBJ1-1; 7 bases are shared with TRBD1. Germline V CDR1 and CDR2: SGHDT, YYEEEE. V lost 3 bases, J lost 5 bases, and 10 bases stayed unmatched. This CDR3 is built from 15 residues. The CDR3 region has the DNA TGTGCCAGCAGCTACGACCTGACAGGGCGAACTGAAGCTTTCTTT. Translation gives CASSYDLTGRTEAFF. Looking up the rest from reference TRBV5-6 and TRBJ1-1 gives the full variable domain: DAGVTQSPTHLIKTRGQQVTLRCSPKSGHDTVSWYQQALGQGPQFIFQYYEEEERQRGNFPDRFSGHQFPNYSSELNVNALLLGDSALYLCASSYDLTGRTEAFFGQGTRLTVV.

This chain joins TRBV5-1 and TRBJ2-3; tentative D call: TRBD1 (5 bases). The V end was cut by 0 bases, the J end by 6 bases, with 20 bases between. Looked up from germline, CDR1 is SGHRS and CDR2 is YFSETQ. The length of the CDR3 is 17 residues. The CDR3 is CASSLELSLGRADTQYF. CDR3 in DNA: TGCGCCAGCAGCTTGGAACTGTCCCTGGGGCGCGCGGATACGCAGTATTTT.

V and J are TRBV5-4 and TRBJ2-5; 7 bases are a match to TRBD2. From germline, CDR1 is SGHNT and CDR2 YYREEE (reference sequence). The CDR3 spans 15 residues. V shed 4 bases and J 5 bases; nucleotides not matched to a gene: 11. In DNA, the CDR3 is TGTGCCAGCAGCCTGGGGACTATGGGTCTTGAGACCCAGTACTTC. It yields the protein CASSLGTMGLETQYF.

V gene TRBV4-2 combines with J gene TRBJ1-4, with a weak D call TRBD1 (5 bases). Germline loops: CDR1 LGHNA, CDR2 YNFKEQ. CDR3 length: 14 amino acids. V lost 4 bases and J 8 bases, leaving 14 bases between the germline ends. CDR3 protein: CASSRPRGEEKLFF. In nucleotides, the CDR3 is TGTGCCAGCAGCCGCCCGCGGGGGGAGGAAAAACTGTTTTTT.

This chain joins TRBV2 and TRBJ1-1, with TRBD1 matching 7 bases. The V segment lost 4 bases and the J segment 8 bases; nucleotides outside the gene matches: 7. Germline CDR1 reads SNHLY; CDR2 reads FYNNEI. The CDR3 has 13 residues. Written as DNA, the CDR3 is TGTGCCAGCAGTGGGCATGGGACAGACGAAGCTTTCTTT. It yields the protein CASSGHGTDEAFF.

J is TRBJ1-2 and V is TRBV29-1; 7 bases line up with TRBD1. CDR3 length: 13 amino acids. After removal of 0 bases from V and 8 bases from J, the junction contained 6 bases not matched to a gene. Looked up from germline, CDR1 is SQVTM and CDR2 is ANQGSEA. CDR3 nucleotide sequence: TGCAGCGTTGAAGATCACAGGGGTAGGGGCTACACCTTC. Translating gives CSVEDHRGRGYTF.

J is TRBJ2-1 and V is TRBV29-1, with 9 nucleotides matching TRBD2. The V segment lost 6 bases and the J segment 3 bases; nucleotides outside the gene matches: 6. There are 14 residues in the CDR3. Germline assignment: CDR1 SQVTM and CDR2 ANQGSEA. The CDR3 DNA reads TGCAGCGTCCCCGGACTAGCGAACTACAATGAGCAGTTCTTC. It translates to CSVPGLANYNEQFF.

The gene calls are TRBV19 and TRBJ2-3; TRBD1 matches at 7 bases. Trimming cost V 4 bases and J 6 bases; bases outside gene matches: 10. CDR3 length equals 15 residues. Germline values: CDR1 LNHDA, CDR2 SQIVND (reference sequence). The CDR3 protein is CASSKTGSLADTQYF. Written as DNA, the CDR3 is TGTGCCAGTAGTAAGACAGGGTCTTTGGCGGATACGCAGTATTTT.

J is TRBJ1-2 and V is TRBV4-1; D is possibly TRBD1 (5 bases). V lost 0 bases and J lost 7, with 12 bases in between. CDR1 and CDR2 from the germline V gene are MGHRA and YSYEKL. The CDR3 sequence is 14 residues long. CDR3 sequence reads: CASSQDSNGAGYTF. CDR3 sequence (DNA): TGCGCCAGCAGCCAAGATTCCAATGGGGCTGGCTACACCTTC.

The chain links TRBV2 to TRBJ1-1; no clear D. The CDR3 is 15 amino acids. Trimming took 3 bases from V and 0 from J, leaving 11 bases between them. Germline V gene lookup returns CDR1 SNHLY and CDR2 FYNNEI. The CDR3 coding sequence is TGTGCCAGCAGTGAGGGCCTCGCCCTGAACACTGAAGCTTTCTTT. This sequence encodes CASSEGLALNTEAFF.

The chain couples TRBV28 to TRBJ1-4; 7 bases align to TRBD1. This CDR3 has 15 residues. J lost 4 bases, V lost 6 bases, and 8 bases had no gene match. CDR1 is MDHEN, CDR2 SYDVKM, per germline. The CDR3 nucleotides are TGTGCCAGCAGCCCCGGGACAGCCCTTAATGAAAAACTGTTTTTT. Translation: CASSPGTALNEKLFF. Together with reference TRBV28 and TRBJ1-4, the CDR3 gives the full variable domain: DVKVTQSSRYLVKRTGEKVFLECVQDMDHENMFWYRQDPGLGLRLIYFSYDVKMKEKGDIPEGYSVSREKKERFSLILESASTNQTSMYLCASSPGTALNEKLFFGSGTQLSVL.

The V gene is TRBV15, the J gene TRBJ2-2; D unresolved. The V gene lost 0 bases and the J gene lost 6 bases, with 11 bases spanning the gap. CDR3 length equals 15 residues. From germline, CDR1 is LNHNV and CDR2 YYDKDF (reference sequence). CDR3 sequence (DNA): TGTGCCACCAGCAGAGATCGGGTGAGAGCCGGGGAGCTGTTTTTT. This sequence encodes CATSRDRVRAGELFF.

This clone appeared once. The CDR3 region is CASSLFPGSYEQYF. CDR3 bases: TGTGCCAGCAGTTTATTCCCAGGATCCTACGAGCAGTACTTC. The V gene is TRBV28, the J gene TRBJ2-7; D call uncertain. Trimming cost V 1 base and J 1 base, with 8 bases left between them. The CDR3 runs 14 residues. Germline-derived CDR1 and CDR2 are MDHEN and SYDVKM.

This chain connects TRBV2 to TRBJ2-2; weak D call: TRBD2 (6 bases). V lost 0 bases and J lost 4, with 9 bases in between. This CDR3 contains 15 residues. Germline assignment: CDR1 SNHLY and CDR2 FYNNEI. The CDR3 nucleotides read TGTGCCAGCAGTGAAGCTCGGGGAGGCACCGGGGAGCTGTTTTTT. It specifies CASSEARGGTGELFF. The full variable domain, rest sourced from reference TRBV2 and TRBJ2-2, is EPEVTQTPSHQVTQMGQEVILRCVPISNHLYFYWYRQILGQKVEFLVSFYNNEISEKSEIFDDQFSVERPDGSNFTLKIRSTKLEDSAMYFCASSEARGGTGELFFGEGSRLTVL.

The chain has TRBV7-9 and TRBJ1-2, with a possible D match to TRBD1 (6 bases). The V and J ends lost 7 bases and 6 bases respectively, with 15 bases between them. Germline V gives CDR1 SEHNR, CDR2 FQNEAQ (reference sequence). The CDR3 runs 13 residues. CDR3 DNA: TGTGCCAGCACATACACAGGGTTGGATGGCTACACCTTC. Translated: CASTYTGLDGYTF.

V is TRBV6-5 and J is TRBJ1-1; D is perhaps TRBD1 (5 bases). Per the germline V gene, CDR1 is MNHEY and CDR2 is SVGAGI. This CDR3 spans 14 amino acids. Trimming removed 3 bases from V and 2 bases from J, with 10 bases in between. The CDR3 DNA is TGTGCCAGCAGTTATCAGGGCGGAAACACTGAAGCTTTCTTT. Translated: CASSYQGGNTEAFF.

The rearrangement joins TRBV19 to TRBJ2-3, with D uncertain. Between the trimmed V and J ends, which lost 6 bases and 0 bases, there was a span of 7 bases. Germline V gene lookup returns CDR1 LNHDA and CDR2 SQIVND (reference sequence). The CDR3 consists of 13 residues. CDR3 nucleotide sequence: TGTGCCAGTAGCGGTGCTAGCACAGATACGCAGTATTTT. It translates to CASSGASTDTQYF.

This chain links TRBV19 with TRBJ2-7; TRBD2 is a possible D gene (7 bases). The germline V and J ends were trimmed by 10 bases and 0 bases, with 16 bases remaining between them. The CDR3 sequence is 14 residues long. From germline, CDR1 is LNHDA and CDR2 SQIVND (reference sequence). CDR3 in DNA: TGTGCCACCAACCTGGGGGGGCCCTCCTACGAGCAGTACTTC. This translates into CATNLGGPSYEQYF.

The chain recombines TRBV2 with TRBJ2-7; 13 nucleotides line up with TRBD2. The V and J ends lost 7 bases and 13 bases, in that order; junction bases with no gene match: 10. The CDR3 is 13 amino acids. Germline assignment: CDR1 SNHLY and CDR2 FYNNEI. This CDR3 reads CASTIMGLAGKYF. The CDR3 DNA sequence: TGTGCCAGCACCATAATGGGACTAGCGGGAAAATACTTC.

The J gene is TRBJ2-5, the V gene TRBV13, with 12 nucleotides matching TRBD1. The J segment lost 4 bases and the V segment lost 4 bases, leaving 10 bases of the junction unmatched. Germline V CDR1 and CDR2: PRHDT, FYEKMQ (reference sequence). This CDR3 contains 17 residues. The CDR3 region is CASSYGTGGAMGETQYF. CDR3 in DNA: TGTGCCAGCAGCTACGGGACAGGGGGCGCGATGGGAGAGACCCAGTACTTC.

CDR3 in DNA: TGTGCCAGCAGTGAATTTAGGGGGCCGTTCACTGAAGCTTTCTTT. Protein product: CASSEFRGPFTEAFF. The V gene is TRBV6-1, the J gene TRBJ1-1; TRBD1 agrees at 7 bases. The J segment lost 4 bases and the V segment lost 2 bases, leaving 7 bases of the junction unmatched. CDR3 length: 15 residues. Germline loops: CDR1 MNHNS, CDR2 SASEGT.